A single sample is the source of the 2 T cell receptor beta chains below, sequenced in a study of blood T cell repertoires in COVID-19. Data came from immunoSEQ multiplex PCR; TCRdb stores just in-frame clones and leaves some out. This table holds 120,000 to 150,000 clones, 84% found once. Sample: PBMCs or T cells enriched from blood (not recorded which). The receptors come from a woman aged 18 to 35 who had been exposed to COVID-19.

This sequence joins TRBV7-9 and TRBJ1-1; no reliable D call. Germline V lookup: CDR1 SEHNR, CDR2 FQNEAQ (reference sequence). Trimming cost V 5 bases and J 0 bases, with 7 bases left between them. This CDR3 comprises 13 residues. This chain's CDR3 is CASSGGVNTEAFF. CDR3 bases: TGTGCCAGCAGCGGCGGGGTGAACACTGAAGCTTTCTTT.

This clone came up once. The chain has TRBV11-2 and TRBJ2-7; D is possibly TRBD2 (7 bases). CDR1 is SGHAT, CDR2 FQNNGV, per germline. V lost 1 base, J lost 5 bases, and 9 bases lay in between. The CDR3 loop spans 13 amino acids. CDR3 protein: CASSLAGGNEQYF. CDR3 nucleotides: TGTGCCAGCAGCTTAGCGGGGGGCAACGAGCAGTACTTC.